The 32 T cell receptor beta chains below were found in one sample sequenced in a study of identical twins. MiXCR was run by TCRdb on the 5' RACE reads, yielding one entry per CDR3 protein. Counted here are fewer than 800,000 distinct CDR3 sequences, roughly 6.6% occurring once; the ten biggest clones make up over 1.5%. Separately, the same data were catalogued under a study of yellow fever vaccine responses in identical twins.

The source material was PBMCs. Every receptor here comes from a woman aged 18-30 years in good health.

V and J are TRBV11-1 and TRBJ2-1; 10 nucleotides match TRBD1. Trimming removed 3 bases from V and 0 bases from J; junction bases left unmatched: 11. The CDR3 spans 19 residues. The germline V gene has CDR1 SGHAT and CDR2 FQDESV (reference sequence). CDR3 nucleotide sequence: TGTGCCAGCAGCTTTTCAAGGACAGGGGGTCGAAGCTCCTACAATGAGCAGTTCTTC. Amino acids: CASSFSRTGGRSSYNEQFF.

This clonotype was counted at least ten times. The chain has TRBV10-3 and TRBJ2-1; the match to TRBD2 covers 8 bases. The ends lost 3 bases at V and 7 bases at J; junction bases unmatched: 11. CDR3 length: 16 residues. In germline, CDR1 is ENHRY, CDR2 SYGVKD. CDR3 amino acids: CAISEFTSGRGNEQFF. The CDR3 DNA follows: TGTGCCATCAGTGAATTTACTAGCGGCCGAGGAAATGAGCAGTTCTTC.

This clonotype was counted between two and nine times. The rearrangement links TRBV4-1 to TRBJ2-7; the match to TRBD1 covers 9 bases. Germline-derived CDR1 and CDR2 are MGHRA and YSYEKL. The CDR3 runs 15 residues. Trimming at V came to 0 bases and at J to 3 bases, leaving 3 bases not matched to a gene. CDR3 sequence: CASSQEGTGIYEQYV. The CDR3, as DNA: TGCGCCAGCAGCCAAGAAGGGACAGGGATCTACGAGCAGTACGTC.

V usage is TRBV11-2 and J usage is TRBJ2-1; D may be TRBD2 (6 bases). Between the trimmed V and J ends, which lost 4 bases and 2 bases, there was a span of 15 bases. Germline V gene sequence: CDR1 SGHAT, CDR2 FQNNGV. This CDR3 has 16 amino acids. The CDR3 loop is CASSSLGSGPYNEQFF. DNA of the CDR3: TGTGCCAGCAGCTCTTTGGGTAGCGGACCCTACAATGAGCAGTTCTTC.

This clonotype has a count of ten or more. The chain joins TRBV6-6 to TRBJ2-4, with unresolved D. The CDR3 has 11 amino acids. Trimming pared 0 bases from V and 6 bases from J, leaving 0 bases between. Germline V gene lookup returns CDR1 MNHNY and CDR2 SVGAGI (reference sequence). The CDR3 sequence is CASSYSNIQYF. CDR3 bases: TGTGCCAGCAGTTACTCAAACATTCAGTACTTC.

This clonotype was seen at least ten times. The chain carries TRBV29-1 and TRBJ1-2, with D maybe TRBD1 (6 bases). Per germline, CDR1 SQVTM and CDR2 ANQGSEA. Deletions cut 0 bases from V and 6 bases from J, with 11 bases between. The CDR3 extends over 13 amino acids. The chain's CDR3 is CSVEDARGHGYTF. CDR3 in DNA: TGCAGCGTTGAAGATGCCAGGGGACATGGCTACACCTTC.

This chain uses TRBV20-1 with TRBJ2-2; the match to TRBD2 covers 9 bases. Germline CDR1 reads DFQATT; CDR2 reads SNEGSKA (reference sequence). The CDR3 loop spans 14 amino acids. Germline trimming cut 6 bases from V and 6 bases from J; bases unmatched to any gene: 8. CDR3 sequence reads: CSASSGTSPGELFF. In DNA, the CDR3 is TGCAGTGCCTCGTCCGGGACTAGCCCCGGGGAGCTGTTTTTT.

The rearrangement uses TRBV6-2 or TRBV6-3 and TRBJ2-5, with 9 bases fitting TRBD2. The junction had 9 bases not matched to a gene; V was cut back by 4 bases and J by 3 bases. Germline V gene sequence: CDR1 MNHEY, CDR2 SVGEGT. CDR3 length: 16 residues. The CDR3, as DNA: TGTGCCAGCAGTTGGATCCCTAGCGGGGTTAAAGAGACCCAGTACTTC. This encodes CASSWIPSGVKETQYF.

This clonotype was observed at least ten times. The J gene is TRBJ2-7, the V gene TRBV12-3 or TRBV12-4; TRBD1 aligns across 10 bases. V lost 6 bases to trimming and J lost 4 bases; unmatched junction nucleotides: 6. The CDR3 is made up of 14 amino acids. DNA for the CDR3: TGTGCCAGCAGCCCCGGGACAGGGGTTTACGAGCAGTACTTC. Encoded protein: CASSPGTGVYEQYF.

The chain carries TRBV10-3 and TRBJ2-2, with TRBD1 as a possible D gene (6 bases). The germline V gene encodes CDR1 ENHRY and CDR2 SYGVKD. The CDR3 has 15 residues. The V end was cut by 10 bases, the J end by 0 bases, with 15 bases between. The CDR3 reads CATTMDSSNTGELFF. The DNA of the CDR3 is TGTGCCACCACCATGGACAGCTCGAACACCGGGGAGCTGTTTTTT.

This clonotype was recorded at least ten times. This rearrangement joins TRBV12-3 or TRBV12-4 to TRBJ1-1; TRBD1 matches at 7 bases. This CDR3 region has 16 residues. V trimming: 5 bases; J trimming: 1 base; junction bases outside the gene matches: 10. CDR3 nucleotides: TGTGCCAGCAGTCCGGGGACGGACAGGAGGAACACTGAAGCTTTCTTT. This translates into CASSPGTDRRNTEAFF.

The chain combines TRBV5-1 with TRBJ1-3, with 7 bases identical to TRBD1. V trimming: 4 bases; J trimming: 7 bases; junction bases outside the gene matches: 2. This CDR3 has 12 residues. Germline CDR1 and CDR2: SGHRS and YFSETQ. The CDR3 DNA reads TGCGCCAGCAGCGGGGGACAGAACACCATATATTTT. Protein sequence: CASSGGQNTIYF.

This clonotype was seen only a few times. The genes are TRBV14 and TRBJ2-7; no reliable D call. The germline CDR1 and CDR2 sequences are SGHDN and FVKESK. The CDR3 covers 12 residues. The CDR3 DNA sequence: TGTGCCAGCAGCCAGACCGGGCGAACCCTTCAAGTC. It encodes CASSQTGRTLQV.

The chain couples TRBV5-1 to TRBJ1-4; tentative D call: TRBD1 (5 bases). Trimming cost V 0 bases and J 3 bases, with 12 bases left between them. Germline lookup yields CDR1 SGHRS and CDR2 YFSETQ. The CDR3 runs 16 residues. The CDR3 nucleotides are TGCGCCAGCAGCTTGGCCCAAGGGGCATCTAATGAAAAACTGTTTTTT. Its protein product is CASSLAQGASNEKLFF.

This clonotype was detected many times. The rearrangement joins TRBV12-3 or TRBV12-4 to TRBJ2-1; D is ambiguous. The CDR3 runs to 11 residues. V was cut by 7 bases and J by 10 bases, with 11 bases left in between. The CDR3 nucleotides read TGTGCCAGCACTCTCCTGGGAGAGCAGTTCTTC. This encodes CASTLLGEQFF.

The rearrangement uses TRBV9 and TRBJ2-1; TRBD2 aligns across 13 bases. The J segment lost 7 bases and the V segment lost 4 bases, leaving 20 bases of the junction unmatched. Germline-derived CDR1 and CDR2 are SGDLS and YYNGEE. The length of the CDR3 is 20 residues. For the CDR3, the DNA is TGTGCCAGCAGCCCACGATCGGGACTAGCGGGGTGGATAAACTTAAATGAGCAGTTCTTC. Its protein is CASSPRSGLAGWINLNEQFF.

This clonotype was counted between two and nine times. In DNA, the CDR3 is TGTGCCACCAGCCCAAACAGGGGTTCGGGATCAATCATTCAGTACTTC. The encoded protein is CATSPNRGSGSIIQYF. The rearrangement joins TRBV15 to TRBJ2-4; TRBD1 agrees at 7 bases. Per the germline V gene, CDR1 is LNHNV and CDR2 is YYDKDF (reference sequence). The CDR3 loop spans 16 amino acids. With V trimmed by 5 bases and J by 9 bases, 16 bases remained unmatched.

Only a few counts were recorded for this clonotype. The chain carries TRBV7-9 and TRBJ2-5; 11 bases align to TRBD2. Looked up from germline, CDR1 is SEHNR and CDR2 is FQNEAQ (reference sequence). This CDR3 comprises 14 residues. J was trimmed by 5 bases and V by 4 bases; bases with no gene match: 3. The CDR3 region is CASSSSGGSETQYF. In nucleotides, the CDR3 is TGTGCCAGCAGCTCTAGCGGGGGGAGTGAGACCCAGTACTTC.

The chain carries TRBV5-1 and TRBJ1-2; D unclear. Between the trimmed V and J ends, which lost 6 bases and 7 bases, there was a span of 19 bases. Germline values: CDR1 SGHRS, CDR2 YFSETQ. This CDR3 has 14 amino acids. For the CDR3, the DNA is TGCGCCAGCATCCCCGGGCCCTTTTCCTCTGGCTACACCTTC. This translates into CASIPGPFSSGYTF.

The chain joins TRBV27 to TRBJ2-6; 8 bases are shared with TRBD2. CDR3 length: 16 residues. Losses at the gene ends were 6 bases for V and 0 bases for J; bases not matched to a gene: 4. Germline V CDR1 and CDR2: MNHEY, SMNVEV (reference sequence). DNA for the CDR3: TGTGCCAGCAGCCGGGGGGGGACCTCTGGGGCCAACGTCCTGACTTTC. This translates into CASSRGGTSGANVLTF.

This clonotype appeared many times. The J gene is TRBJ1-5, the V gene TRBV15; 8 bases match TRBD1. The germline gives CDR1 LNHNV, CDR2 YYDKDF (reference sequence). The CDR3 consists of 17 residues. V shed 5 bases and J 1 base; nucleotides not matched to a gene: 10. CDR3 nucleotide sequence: TGTGCCACCAGCGTCACCGGGACAGGCTTGAGCAATCAGCCCCAGCATTTT. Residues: CATSVTGTGLSNQPQHF.

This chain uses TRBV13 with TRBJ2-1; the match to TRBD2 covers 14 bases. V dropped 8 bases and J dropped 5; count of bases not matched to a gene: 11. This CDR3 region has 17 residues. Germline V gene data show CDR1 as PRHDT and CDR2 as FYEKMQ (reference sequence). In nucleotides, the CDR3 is TGTGCCAGCGGCCCTGACGGGACTAGCGGGGGAAACAATGAGCAGTTCTTC. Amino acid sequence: CASGPDGTSGGNNEQFF.

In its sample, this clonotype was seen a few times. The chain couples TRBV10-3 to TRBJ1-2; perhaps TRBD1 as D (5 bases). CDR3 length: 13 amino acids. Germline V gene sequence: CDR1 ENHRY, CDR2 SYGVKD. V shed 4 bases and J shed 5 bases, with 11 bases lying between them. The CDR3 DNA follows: TGTGCCATCAGTGCAGGGTTTGGGTATGGCTACACCTTC. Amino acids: CAISAGFGYGYTF.

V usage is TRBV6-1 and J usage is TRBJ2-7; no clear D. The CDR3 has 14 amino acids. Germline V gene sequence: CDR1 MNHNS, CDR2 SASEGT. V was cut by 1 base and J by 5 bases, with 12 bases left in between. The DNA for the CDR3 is TGTGCCAGCAGTGAAGGCGGTTCGGCCAACGAGCAGTACGTC. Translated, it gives CASSEGGSANEQYV.

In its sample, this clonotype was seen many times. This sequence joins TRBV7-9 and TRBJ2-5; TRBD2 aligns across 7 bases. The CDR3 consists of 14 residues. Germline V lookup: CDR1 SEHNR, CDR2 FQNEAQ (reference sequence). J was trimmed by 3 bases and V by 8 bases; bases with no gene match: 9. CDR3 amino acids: CASSMVGGKETQYF. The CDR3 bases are TGTGCCAGCTCGATGGTCGGGGGGAAAGAGACCCAGTACTTC.

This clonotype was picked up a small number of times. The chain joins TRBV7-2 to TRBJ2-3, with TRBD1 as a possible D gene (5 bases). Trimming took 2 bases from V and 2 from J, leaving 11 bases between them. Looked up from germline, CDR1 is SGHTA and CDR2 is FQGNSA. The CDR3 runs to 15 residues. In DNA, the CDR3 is TGTGCCAGCAGCTTAAGGGGTCTGAACACAGATACGCAGTATTTT. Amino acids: CASSLRGLNTDTQYF.

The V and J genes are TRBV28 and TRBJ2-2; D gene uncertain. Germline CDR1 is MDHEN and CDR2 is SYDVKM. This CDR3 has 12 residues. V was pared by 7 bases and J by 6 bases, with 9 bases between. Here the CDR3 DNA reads TGTGCCAGCAAAAGTCCCTCCGGGGAGCTGTTTTTT. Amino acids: CASKSPSGELFF.

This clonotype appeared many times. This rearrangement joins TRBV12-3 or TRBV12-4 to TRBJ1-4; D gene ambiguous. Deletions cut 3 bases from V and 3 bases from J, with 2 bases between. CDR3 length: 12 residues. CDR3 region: CASSFSNEKLFF. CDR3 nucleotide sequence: TGTGCCAGCAGTTTCTCTAATGAAAAACTGTTTTTT.

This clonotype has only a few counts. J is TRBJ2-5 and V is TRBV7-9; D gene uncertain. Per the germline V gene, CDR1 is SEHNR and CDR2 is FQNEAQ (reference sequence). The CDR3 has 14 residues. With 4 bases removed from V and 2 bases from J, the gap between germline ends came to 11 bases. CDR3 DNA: TGTGCCAGCAGCTACCGATATTCTCAAGAGACCCAGTACTTC. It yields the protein CASSYRYSQETQYF.

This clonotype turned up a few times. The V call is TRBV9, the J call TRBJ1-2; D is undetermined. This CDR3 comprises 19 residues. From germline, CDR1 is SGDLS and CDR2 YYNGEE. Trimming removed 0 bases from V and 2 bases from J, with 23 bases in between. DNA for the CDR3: TGTGCCAGCAGCGTAGCTACCGGCTTGGTGGCAGGTCCAAACTATGGCTACACCTTC. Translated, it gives CASSVATGLVAGPNYGYTF.

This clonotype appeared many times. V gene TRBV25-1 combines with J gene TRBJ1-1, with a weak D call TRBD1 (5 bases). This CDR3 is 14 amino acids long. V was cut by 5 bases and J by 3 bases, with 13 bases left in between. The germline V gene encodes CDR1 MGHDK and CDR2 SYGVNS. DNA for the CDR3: TGTGCCAGCAGTCCCTTGGGGCGGGACACTGAAGCTTTCTTT. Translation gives CASSPLGRDTEAFF.

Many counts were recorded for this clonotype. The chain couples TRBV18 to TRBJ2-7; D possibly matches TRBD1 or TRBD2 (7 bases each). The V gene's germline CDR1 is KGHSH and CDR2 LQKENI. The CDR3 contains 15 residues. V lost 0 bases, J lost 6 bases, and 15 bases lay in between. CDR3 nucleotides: TGTGCCAGCTCACCACCGACAGGGACTACACGCGAGCAGTACTTC. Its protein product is CASSPPTGTTREQYF.